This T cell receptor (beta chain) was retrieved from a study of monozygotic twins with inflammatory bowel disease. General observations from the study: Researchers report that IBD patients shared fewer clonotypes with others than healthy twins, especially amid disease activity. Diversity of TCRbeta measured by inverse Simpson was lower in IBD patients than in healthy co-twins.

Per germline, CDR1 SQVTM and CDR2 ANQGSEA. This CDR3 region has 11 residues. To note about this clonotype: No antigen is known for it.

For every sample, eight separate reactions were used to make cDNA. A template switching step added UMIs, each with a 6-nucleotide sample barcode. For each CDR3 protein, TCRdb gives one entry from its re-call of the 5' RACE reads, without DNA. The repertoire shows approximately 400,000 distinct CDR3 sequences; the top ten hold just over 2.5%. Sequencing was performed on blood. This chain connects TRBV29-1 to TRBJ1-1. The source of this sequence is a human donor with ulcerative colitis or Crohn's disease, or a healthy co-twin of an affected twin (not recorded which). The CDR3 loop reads CSVVWDSEAFF. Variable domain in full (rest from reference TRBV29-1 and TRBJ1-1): SAVISQKPSRDICQRGTSLTIQCQVDSQVTMMFWYRQQPGQSLTLIATANQGSEATYESGFVIDKFPISRPNLTFSTLTVSNMSPEDSSIYLCSVVWDSEAFFGQGTRLTVV.